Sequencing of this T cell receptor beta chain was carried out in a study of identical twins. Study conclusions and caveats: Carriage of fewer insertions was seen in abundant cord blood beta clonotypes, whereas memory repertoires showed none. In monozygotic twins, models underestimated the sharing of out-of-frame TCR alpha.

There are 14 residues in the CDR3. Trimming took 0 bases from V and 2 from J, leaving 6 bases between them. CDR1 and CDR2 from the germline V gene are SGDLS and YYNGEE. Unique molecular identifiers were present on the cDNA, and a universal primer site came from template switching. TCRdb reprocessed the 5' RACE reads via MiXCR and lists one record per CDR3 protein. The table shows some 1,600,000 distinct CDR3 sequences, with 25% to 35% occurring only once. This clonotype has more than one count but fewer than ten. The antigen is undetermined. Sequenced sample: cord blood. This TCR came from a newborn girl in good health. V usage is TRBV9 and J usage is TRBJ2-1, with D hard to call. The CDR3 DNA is TGTGCCAGCAGCGTAGTGGGTGCCTACAATGAGCAGTTCTTC. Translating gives CASSVVGAYNEQFF.